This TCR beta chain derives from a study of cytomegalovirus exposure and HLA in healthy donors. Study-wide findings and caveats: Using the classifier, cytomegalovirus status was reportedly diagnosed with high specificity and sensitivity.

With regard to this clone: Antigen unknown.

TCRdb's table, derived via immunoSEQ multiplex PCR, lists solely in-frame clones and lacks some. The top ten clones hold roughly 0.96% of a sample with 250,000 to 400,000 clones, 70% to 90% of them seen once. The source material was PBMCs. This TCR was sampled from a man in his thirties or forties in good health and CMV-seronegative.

For the CDR3, the DNA is TGTGCCAGCAGCTTTGAGGGTCGGGTACGCGACAATCAGCCCCAGCATTTT. Protein: CASSFEGRVRDNQPQHF. The chain employs TRBV7-8 and TRBJ1-5; D is ambiguous. This CDR3 has 17 residues. Between the trimmed V and J ends, which lost 3 bases and 3 bases, there was a span of 18 bases. Germline V gene data show CDR1 as SGHVS and CDR2 as FQNEAQ.